This T cell receptor (beta chain) stems from a study of cytomegalovirus exposure and HLA in healthy donors. The CDR3 extends over 11 amino acids. Trimming pared 5 bases from V and 7 bases from J, leaving 9 bases between. Germline V gene sequence: CDR1 MNHNS, CDR2 SASEGT. PCR primers comprised 60 Vbeta and 13 Jbeta primers. Here immunoSEQ multiplex PCR was the method, and the copy in TCRdb shows in-frame clones only, minus some. Of 100,000 or so clones in the sample, roughly 79% are singletons; the top ten hold around 4%. This clone is medium-sized in the sample. The receptor comes from a man aged 35 to 55 in good health and CMV-seronegative. Sequencing was done on a sample of PBMCs. The chain is built from TRBV6-1 and TRBJ2-7; D is undetermined. CDR3 nucleotide sequence: TGTGCCAGCAGTTTTGCACAGGAGCAGTACGTC. As protein: CASSFAQEQYV.